This entry concerns a single TCR beta chain. The data stem from a study of blood T cell repertoires in COVID-19. The length of the CDR3 is 17 residues. Trimming stripped 2 bases from V and 0 bases from J, with 16 bases between. Germline lookup yields CDR1 GTSNPN and CDR2 SVGIG (reference sequence). Method: immunoSEQ multiplex PCR; TCRdb's copy keeps in-frame clones and lacks some. The data contain about 170,000 clones, roughly 84% of them singletons. The genes are TRBV30 and TRBJ1-4; D unresolved. Sequencing was carried out using peripheral blood. The sequence came from a man aged 60 to 75 who had recovered from COVID-19. CDR3 DNA: TGTGCCTGGAGTCCCAACAAGAAATTGGCAACTAATGAAAAACTGTTTTTT. This codes for CAWSPNKKLATNEKLFF.